This TCR beta chain appears in the sequencing data of a study of breast tumors, draining lymph nodes, adjacent tissues. This clonotype was counted at least ten times. Its antigen is not known. Findings and caveats of the study: Tumors had less TCR diversity than lymph nodes, more than nontumor tissue.

Axillary draining lymph nodes of breast cancer patients supplied the node samples. CDR3 size: 16 residues. V gave up 5 bases and J gave up 2 bases, with 18 bases separating them. Germline V gene sequence: CDR1 LGHDT, CDR2 YNNKEL (reference sequence). Each CDR3 protein gets one entry after TCRdb re-called the multiplex PCR reads with MiXCR. Here the sample spans about 180,000 distinct CDR3 sequences, around a third being singletons. Sequencing was performed on axillary lymph node tissue. The chain recombines TRBV3-1 with TRBJ1-2; D is possibly TRBD1 (5 bases). The receptor comes from a female donor with breast cancer. Some clones in this sample may be carry-over from other donors' samples. The chain's CDR3 is CASSSSQREGNYGYTF. In nucleotides, the CDR3 is TGTGCCAGCAGCAGCAGCCAAAGGGAGGGGAACTATGGCTACACCTTC. The full variable domain, rest sourced from reference TRBV3-1 and TRBJ1-2, is DTAVSQTPKYLVTQMGNDKSIKCEQNLGHDTMYWYKQDSKKFLKIMFSYNNKELIINETVPNRFSPKSPDKAHLNLHINSLELGDSAVYFCASSSSQREGNYGYTFGSGTRLTVV.